These 6 T cell receptor beta chains came from one sample sequenced in a study of PD-1 blockade in mismatch repair-deficient tumors. Measured with immunoSEQ multiplex PCR; TCRdb has only the in-frame clones, and not every one. The sample carries around 30,000 clones, around 80% recorded once. The source material was PBMCs, sampled around 6 weeks after starting pembrolizumab. These TCRs come from an adult with mismatch repair-deficient cancer.

The chain carries TRBV2 and TRBJ1-4, with D possibly matching TRBD1 (5 bases). Germline lookup yields CDR1 SNHLY and CDR2 FYNNEI. V was cut by 8 bases and J by 0 bases, with 10 bases left in between. The CDR3 loop spans 14 amino acids. The CDR3 bases are TGTGCCAGCGCCAGGACAACAACTAATGAAAAACTGTTTTTT. Its protein is CASARTTTNEKLFF.

The genes are TRBV6-1 and TRBJ2-5; 9 nucleotides align to TRBD1. Trimming removed 2 bases from V and 4 bases from J; junction bases left unmatched: 5. The CDR3 loop spans 15 amino acids. Germline V lookup: CDR1 MNHNS, CDR2 SASEGT. This CDR3 reads CASSEMTGGGETQYF. CDR3 nucleotides: TGTGCCAGCAGTGAAATGACAGGGGGGGGAGAGACCCAGTACTTC.

In nucleotides, the CDR3 is TGTGCCAGCAGTGATGGGACAGGGCTCGTAAAACTGTTTTTT. This translates into CASSDGTGLVKLFF. The chain links TRBV27 to TRBJ1-4; 9 bases line up with TRBD1. CDR1 and CDR2 from the germline V gene are MNHEY and SMNVEV (reference sequence). V shed 5 bases and J 10 bases; nucleotides not matched to a gene: 8. The CDR3 length is 14 residues.

This chain uses TRBV2 with TRBJ1-5; tentative D call: TRBD1 (5 bases). The CDR3 contains 17 residues. Trimming took off 2 bases at V and 0 bases at J, with 14 bases between the two ends. The V gene's germline CDR1 is SNHLY and CDR2 FYNNEI. CDR3 protein: CASSEFSGGYSNQPQHF. The CDR3 DNA reads TGTGCCAGCAGTGAATTTTCGGGGGGATATAGCAATCAGCCCCAGCATTTT.

The chain employs TRBV7-2 and TRBJ2-1; 8 positions match TRBD2. The CDR3 sequence is 14 residues long. Germline-derived CDR1 and CDR2 are SGHTA and FQGNSA. Germline trimming cut 5 bases from V and 9 bases from J; bases unmatched to any gene: 9. CDR3 loop: CASSHGTSFGEQFF. CDR3 DNA sequence: TGTGCCAGCAGCCACGGGACTAGTTTTGGTGAGCAGTTCTTC.

The genes are TRBV28 and TRBJ1-5; 9 bases line up with TRBD1. Per the germline V gene, CDR1 is MDHEN and CDR2 is SYDVKM. The V gene end was trimmed by 3 bases and the J gene end by 7 bases; junction bases not matched to a gene: 7. The CDR3 length is 15 residues. CDR3 in amino acids: CASSFRDRAQQPQHF. Written as DNA, the CDR3 is TGTGCCAGCAGTTTCCGGGACAGGGCTCAGCAGCCCCAGCATTTT. Full variable domain (rest looked up from reference TRBV28 and TRBJ1-5): DVKVTQSSRYLVKRTGEKVFLECVQDMDHENMFWYRQDPGLGLRLIYFSYDVKMKEKGDIPEGYSVSREKKERFSLILESASTNQTSMYLCASSFRDRAQQPQHFGDGTRLSIL.